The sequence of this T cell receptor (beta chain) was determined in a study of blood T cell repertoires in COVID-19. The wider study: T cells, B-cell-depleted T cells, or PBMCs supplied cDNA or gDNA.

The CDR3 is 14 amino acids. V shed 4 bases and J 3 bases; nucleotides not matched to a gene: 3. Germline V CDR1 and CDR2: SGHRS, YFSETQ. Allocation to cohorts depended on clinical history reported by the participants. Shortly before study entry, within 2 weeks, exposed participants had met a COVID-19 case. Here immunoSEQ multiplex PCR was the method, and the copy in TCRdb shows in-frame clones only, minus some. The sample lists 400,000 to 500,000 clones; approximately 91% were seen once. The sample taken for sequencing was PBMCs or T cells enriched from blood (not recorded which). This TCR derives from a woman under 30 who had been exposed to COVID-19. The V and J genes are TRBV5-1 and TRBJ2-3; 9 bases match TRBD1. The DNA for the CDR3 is TGCGCCAGCAGCGGGACAGGGCTAACAGATACGCAGTATTTT. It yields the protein CASSGTGLTDTQYF.